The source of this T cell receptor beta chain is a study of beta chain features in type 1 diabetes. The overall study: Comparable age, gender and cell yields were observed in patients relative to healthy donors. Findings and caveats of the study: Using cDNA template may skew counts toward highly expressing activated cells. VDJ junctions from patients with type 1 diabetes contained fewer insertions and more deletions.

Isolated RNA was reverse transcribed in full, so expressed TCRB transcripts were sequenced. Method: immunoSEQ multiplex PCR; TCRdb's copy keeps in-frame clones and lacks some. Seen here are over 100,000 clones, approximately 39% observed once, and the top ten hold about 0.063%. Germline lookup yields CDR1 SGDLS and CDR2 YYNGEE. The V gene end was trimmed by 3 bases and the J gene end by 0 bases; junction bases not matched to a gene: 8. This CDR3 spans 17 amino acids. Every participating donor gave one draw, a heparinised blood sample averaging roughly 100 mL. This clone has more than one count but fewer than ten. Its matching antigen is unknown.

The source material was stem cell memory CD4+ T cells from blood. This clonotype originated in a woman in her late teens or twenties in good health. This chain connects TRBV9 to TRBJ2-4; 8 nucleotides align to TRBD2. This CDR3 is CASSDSHGGGAKNIQYF. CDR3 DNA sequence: TGTGCCAGCAGCGATTCCCACGGGGGGGGAGCCAAAAACATTCAGTACTTC. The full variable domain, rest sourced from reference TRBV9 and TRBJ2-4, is DSGVTQTPKHLITATGQRVTLRCSPRSGDLSVYWYQQSLDQGLQFLIQYYNGEERAKGNILERFSAQQFPDLHSELNLSSLELGDSALYFCASSDSHGGGAKNIQYFGAGTRLSVL.